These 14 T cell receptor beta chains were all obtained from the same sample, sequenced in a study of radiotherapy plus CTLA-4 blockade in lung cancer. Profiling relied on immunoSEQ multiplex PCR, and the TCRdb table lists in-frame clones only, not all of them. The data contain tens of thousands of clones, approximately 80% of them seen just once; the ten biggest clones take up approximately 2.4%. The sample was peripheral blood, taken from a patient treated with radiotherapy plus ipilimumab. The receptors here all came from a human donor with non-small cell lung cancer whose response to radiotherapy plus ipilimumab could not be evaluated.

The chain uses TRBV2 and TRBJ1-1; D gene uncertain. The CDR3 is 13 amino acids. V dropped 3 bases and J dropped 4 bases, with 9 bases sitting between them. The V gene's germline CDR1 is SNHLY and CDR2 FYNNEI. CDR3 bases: TGTGCCAGCAGTGACACCGGAGGCACTGAAGCTTTCTTT. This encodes CASSDTGGTEAFF.

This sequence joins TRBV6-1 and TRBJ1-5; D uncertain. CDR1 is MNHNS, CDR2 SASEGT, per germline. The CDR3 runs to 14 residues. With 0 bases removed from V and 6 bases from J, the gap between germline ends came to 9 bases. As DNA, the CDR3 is TGTGCCAGCAGTGAAGCCCCAGGAACTCAGCCCCAGCATTTT. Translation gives CASSEAPGTQPQHF.

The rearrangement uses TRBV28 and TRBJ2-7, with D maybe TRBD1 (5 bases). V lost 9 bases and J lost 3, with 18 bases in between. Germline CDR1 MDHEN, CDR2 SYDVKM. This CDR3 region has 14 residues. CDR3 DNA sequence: TGTGCCAGTTTTGGGGCAGGGCATAGCTACGAGCAGTACTTC. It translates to CASFGAGHSYEQYF.

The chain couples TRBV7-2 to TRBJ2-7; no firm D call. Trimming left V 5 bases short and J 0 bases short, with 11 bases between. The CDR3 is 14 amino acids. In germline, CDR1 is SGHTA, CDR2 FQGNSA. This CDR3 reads CASSPSPSSYEQYF. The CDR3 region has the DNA TGTGCCAGCAGCCCGTCTCCCAGCTCCTACGAGCAGTACTTC. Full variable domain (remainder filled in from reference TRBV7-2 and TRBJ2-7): GAGVSQSPSNKVTEKGKDVELRCDPISGHTALYWYRQSLGQGLEFLIYFQGNSAPDKSGLPSDRFSAERTGGSVSTLTIQRTQQEDSAVYLCASSPSPSSYEQYFGPGTRLTVT.

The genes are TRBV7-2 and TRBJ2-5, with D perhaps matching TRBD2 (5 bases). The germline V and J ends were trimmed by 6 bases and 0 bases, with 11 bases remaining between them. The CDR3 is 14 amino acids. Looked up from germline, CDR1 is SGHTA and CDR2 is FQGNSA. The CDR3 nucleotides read TGTGCCAGCAGTTTGGACTGGAACCAAGAGACCCAGTACTTC. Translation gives CASSLDWNQETQYF.

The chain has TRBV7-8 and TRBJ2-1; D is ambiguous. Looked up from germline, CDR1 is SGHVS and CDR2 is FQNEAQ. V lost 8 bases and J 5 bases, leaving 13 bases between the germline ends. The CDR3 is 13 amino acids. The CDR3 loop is CASGWNYDNEQFF. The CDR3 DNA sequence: TGTGCCAGCGGGTGGAACTACGACAATGAGCAGTTCTTC.

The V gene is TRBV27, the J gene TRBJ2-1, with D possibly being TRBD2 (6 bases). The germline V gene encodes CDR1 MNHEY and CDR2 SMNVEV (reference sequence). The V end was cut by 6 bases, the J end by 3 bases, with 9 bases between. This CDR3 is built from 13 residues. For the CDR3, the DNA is TGTGCCAGCAGAGGGGAGGTCTACAATGAGCAGTTCTTC. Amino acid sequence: CASRGEVYNEQFF.

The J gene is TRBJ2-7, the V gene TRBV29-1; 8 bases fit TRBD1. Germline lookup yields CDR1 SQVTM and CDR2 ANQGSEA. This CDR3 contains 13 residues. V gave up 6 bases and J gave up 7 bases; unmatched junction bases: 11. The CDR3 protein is CSVGWTGTGEQYF. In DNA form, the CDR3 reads TGCAGCGTGGGTTGGACAGGGACGGGGGAGCAGTACTTC.

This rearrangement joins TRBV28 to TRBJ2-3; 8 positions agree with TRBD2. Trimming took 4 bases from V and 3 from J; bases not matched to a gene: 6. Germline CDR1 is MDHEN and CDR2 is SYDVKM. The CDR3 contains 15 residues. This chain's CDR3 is CASSSRAGETDTQYF. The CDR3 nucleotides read TGTGCCAGCAGTTCGCGAGCGGGAGAGACAGATACGCAGTATTTT.

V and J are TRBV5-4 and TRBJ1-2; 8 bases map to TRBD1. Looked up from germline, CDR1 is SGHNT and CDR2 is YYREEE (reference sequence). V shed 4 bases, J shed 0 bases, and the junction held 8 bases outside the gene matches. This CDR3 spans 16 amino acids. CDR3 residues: CASSALDRVANYGYTF. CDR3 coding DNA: TGTGCCAGCAGCGCCCTGGACAGGGTAGCTAACTATGGCTACACCTTC.

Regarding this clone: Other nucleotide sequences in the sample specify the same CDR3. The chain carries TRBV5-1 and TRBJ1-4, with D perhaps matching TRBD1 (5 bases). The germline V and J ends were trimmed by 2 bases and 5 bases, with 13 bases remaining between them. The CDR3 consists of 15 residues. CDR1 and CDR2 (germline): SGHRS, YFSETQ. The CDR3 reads CASSFVGTANEKLFF. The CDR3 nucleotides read TGCGCCAGCAGCTTTGTCGGGACTGCAAATGAAAAACTGTTTTTT.

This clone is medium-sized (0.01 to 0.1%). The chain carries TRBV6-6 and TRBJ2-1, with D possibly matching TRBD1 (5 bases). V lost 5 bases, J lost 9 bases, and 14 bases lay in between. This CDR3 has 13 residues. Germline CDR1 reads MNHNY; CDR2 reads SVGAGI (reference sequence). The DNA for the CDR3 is TGTGCCAGCAGTCCCGGGTGGGGCCCTGAGCAGTTCTTC. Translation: CASSPGWGPEQFF.

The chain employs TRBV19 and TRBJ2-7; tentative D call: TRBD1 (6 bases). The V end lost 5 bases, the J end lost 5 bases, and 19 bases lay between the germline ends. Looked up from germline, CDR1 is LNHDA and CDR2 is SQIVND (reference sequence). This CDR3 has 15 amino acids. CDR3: CASSPRQGLYDEQYF. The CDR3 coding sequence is TGTGCCAGTAGTCCCCGCCAGGGGCTCTACGACGAGCAGTACTTC.

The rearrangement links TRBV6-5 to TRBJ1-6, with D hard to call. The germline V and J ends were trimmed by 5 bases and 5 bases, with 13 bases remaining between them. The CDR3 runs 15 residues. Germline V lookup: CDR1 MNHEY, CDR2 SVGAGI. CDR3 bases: TGTGCCAGCAGTCGGGGTGGCAATGATAATTCACCCCTCCACTTT. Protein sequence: CASSRGGNDNSPLHF.